The entry below describes one TCR beta chain. Antigen unknown. The data stem from a study of shared clonotypes between healthy human individuals. The repertoire was sequenced with immunoSEQ multiplex PCR; TCRdb's copy has only in-frame clones and lacks some. The repertoire holds 1,100,000 or so clones, with around 78% as singletons. V lost 3 bases, J lost 0 bases, and 14 bases lay in between. CDR3 size: 16 residues. Germline CDR1 reads SEHNR; CDR2 reads FQNEAQ (reference sequence). Study observations and caveats: Clonotypes not shared had lower generation probabilities than those common to all four donors.

Donors were Caucasian adults residing in Nashville, Tennessee, USA. V usage is TRBV7-9 and J usage is TRBJ1-1; possibly TRBD1 for D (6 bases). This sequence originates from a man aged 18 to 30 in good health. Some clones in this sample may be carry-over from other donors' samples. Sequencing was carried out using memory CD4+ T cells from PBMCs. Documented subset: CD45RA-negative fraction. CDR3 sequence reads: CASSLAGQSMNTEAFF. The DNA for the CDR3 is TGTGCCAGCAGCTTGGCCGGACAGTCCATGAACACTGAAGCTTTCTTT. Looking up the rest from reference TRBV7-9 and TRBJ1-1 gives the full variable domain: DTGVSQNPRHKITKRGQNVTFRCDPISEHNRLYWYRQTLGQGPEFLTYFQNEAQLEKSRLLSDRFSAERPKGSFSTLEIQRTEQGDSAMYLCASSLAGQSMNTEAFFGQGTRLTVV.